These 2 T cell receptor beta chains originate from one sample sequenced in a study of CD8 T cells in ankylosing spondylitis. A single record per CDR3 protein comes from TCRdb applying MiXCR to the 5' RACE reads. The table records some 340,000 distinct CDR3 sequences, 14% to 15% of them present only once. The material sequenced was blood, either unsorted or a sorted T cell fraction (not recorded which). Receptors were obtained from a male donor with ankylosing spondylitis or in good health (not recorded which).

The J gene is TRBJ2-2, the V gene TRBV10-3; D possibly corresponds to TRBD2 (6 bases). Trimming took off 0 bases at V and 1 base at J, with 6 bases between the two ends. Germline CDR1 ENHRY, CDR2 SYGVKD. This CDR3 spans 15 amino acids. CDR3 sequence reads: CAISESEGNTGELFF. Here the CDR3 DNA reads TGTGCCATCAGTGAGTCGGAGGGGAACACCGGGGAGCTGTTTTTT.

The sample holds many counts of this clonotype. The rearrangement links TRBV20-1 to TRBJ2-1; 9 bases are shared with TRBD2. This CDR3 has 16 residues. J gave up 0 bases and V 6 bases, and 9 bases lay outside the gene matches. Germline assignment: CDR1 DFQATT and CDR2 SNEGSKA (reference sequence). CDR3 in amino acids: CSAQKLAGASYNEQFF. DNA for the CDR3: TGCAGTGCCCAAAAGTTAGCGGGGGCCTCCTACAATGAGCAGTTCTTC.